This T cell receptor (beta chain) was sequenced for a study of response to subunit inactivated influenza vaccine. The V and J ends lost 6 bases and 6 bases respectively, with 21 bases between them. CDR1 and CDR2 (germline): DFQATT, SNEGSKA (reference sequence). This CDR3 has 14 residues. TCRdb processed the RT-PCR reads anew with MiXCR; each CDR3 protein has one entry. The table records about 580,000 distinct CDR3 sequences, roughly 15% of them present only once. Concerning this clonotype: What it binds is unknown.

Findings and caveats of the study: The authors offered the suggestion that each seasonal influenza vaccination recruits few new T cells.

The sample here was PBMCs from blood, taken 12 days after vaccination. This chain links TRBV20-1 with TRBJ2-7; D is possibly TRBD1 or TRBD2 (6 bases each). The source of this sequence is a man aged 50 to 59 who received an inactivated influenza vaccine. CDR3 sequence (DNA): TGCAGTGCCCCGTACGTCGGGGGCTCAGGCGAGCAGTACTTC. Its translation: CSAPYVGGSGEQYF.